Listed below are T cell receptor beta chains from one sample, sequenced in a study of blood T cells in healthy people across ages. Each CDR3 protein gets one entry after TCRdb re-called the 5' RACE reads with MiXCR. The sample includes fewer than 1.5 million distinct CDR3 sequences, roughly 40% of them seen just once. The sample was blood. These receptors originate from a woman younger than 30 in good health. CDR3s include the opening cysteine and the closing phenylalanine or tryptophan. D genes are given only for firm matches. The size entry is marked missing in some rows and otherwise reads once, few, many or a size class.

D: NA
size: NA
V: TRBV5-1
J: TRBJ2-1
DNA: TGCGCCAGCCGACCCCGGGGCGGAGACAATGAGCAGTTCTTC
CDR3: CASRPRGGDNEQFF

D: NA
size: few
V: TRBV15
J: TRBJ1-6
DNA: TGTGCCACCAGCCCCCGGGACATTTATTCACCCCTCCACTTT
CDR3: CATSPRDIYSPLHF

D: NA
size: NA
V: TRBV29-1
J: TRBJ2-7
DNA: TGCAGCGTTGCACGGACAACTTACGAGCAGTACTTC
CDR3: CSVARTTYEQYF

D: TRBD2
size: NA
V: TRBV2
J: TRBJ2-5
DNA: TGTGCCAGCAGTGAACCAGCGGGGGGGGAGACCCAGTACTTC
CDR3: CASSEPAGGETQYF

D: TRBD1
size: NA
V: TRBV15
J: TRBJ1-2
DNA: TGTGCCACCAGCAGAGAGGTAGTAGGCGGACAGGGCTATGGCTACACCTTC
CDR3: CATSREVVGGQGYGYTF

D: NA
size: few
V: TRBV29-1
J: TRBJ1-2
DNA: TGCAGCGTTGAAGGGCGGGACCGCCTTCCTGGCTACACCTTC
CDR3: CSVEGRDRLPGYTF

D: NA
size: few
V: TRBV12-3/TRBV12-4
J: TRBJ2-1
DNA: TGTGCCAGCAGTTTAGAGCTCGCCCGAGGCGATGAGCAGTTCTTC
CDR3: CASSLELARGDEQFF

D: NA
size: many
V: TRBV7-7
J: TRBJ2-1
DNA: TGTGCCAGCAGCTTATGGGGGGCAGATGAGCAGTTCTTC
CDR3: CASSLWGADEQFF

D: NA
size: NA
V: TRBV5-1
J: TRBJ2-1
DNA: TGCGCCAGCAGCTTGGACGCCAGCTTCTTAGGCAATGAGCAGTTCTTC
CDR3: CASSLDASFLGNEQFF

D: TRBD2
size: NA
V: TRBV3-1
J: TRBJ2-3
DNA: TGTGCCAGCAGCTTGAAAGCGGGGGGGTCGAAAGATACGCAGTATTTT
CDR3: CASSLKAGGSKDTQYF

D: TRBD2
size: NA
V: TRBV7-2
J: TRBJ2-3
DNA: TGTGCCAGCAGCTTCGGGAGGGCCCGGGGGGATACGCAGTATTTT
CDR3: CASSFGRARGDTQYF

D: NA
size: few
V: TRBV25-1
J: TRBJ1-2
DNA: TGTGCCAGCAGTGAATACAACAGTCGTAGCTATGGCTACACCTTC
CDR3: CASSEYNSRSYGYTF